Described below is a single T cell receptor (beta chain) sequence and its context. Its antigen is as yet unknown. After constant-region reverse-primer amplification, full-length variable regions underwent semi-nested PCR with Nested Universal Primer A. TCRdb re-analysed the 5' RACE reads in MiXCR, keeping a single row per CDR3 protein. The repertoire holds tens of thousands of distinct CDR3 sequences, with approximately 22% as singletons. Cells sorted as Tregs were CD4+, CD25+ and CD127-/low. The CDR3 totals 14 residues. V lost 3 bases and J lost 3, with 11 bases in between. The V gene's germline CDR1 is MNHNS and CDR2 SASEGT. Study-level results: Tumor Treg TCRs overlapped most with tumor naive CD4+ cells.

The chain links TRBV6-1 to TRBJ1-1; D might be TRBD1 (6 bases). This sequence was found in a female donor with breast cancer. Sequencing input: Tregs sorted from blood. CDR3 region: CASSDGGVDTEAFF. The CDR3 region has the DNA TGTGCCAGCAGTGATGGGGGCGTCGACACTGAAGCTTTCTTT.